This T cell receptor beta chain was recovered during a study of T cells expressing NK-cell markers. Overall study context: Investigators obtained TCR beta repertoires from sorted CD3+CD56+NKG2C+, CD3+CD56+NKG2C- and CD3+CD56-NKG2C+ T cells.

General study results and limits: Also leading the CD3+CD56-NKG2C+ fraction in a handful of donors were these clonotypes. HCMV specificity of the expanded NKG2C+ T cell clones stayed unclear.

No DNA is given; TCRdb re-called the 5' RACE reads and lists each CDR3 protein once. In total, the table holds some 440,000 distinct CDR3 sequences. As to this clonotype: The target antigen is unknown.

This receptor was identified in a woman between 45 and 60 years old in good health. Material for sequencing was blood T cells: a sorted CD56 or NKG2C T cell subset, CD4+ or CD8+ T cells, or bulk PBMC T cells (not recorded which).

The CDR3 sequence: CAIGTGGENTEAFF. The chain joins TRBV10-3 to TRBJ1-1; TCRdb's D call of TRBD1 is untestable without DNA. Germline loops: CDR1 ENHRY, CDR2 SYGVKD. The CDR3 is made up of 14 amino acids.